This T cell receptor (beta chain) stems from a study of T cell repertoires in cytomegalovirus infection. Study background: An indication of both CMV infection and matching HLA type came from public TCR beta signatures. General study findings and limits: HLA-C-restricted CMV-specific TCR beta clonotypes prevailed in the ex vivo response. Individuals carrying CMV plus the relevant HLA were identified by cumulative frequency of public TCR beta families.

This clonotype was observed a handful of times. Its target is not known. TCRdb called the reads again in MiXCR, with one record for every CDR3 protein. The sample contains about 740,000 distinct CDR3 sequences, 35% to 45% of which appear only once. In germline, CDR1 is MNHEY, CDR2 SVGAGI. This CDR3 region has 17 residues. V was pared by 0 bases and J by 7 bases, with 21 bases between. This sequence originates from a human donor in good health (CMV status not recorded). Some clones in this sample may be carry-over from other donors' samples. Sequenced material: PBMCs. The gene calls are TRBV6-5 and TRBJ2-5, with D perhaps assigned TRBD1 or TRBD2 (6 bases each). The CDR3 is CASSYSAGGGWGGTQYF. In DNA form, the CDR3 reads TGTGCCAGCAGTTACTCAGCCGGGGGCGGGTGGGGTGGGACCCAGTACTTC.